The text below deals with one T cell receptor beta chain. The antigen is not known. This CDR3 is built from 18 residues. V trimming: 4 bases; J trimming: 0 bases; junction bases outside the gene matches: 8. The germline CDR1 and CDR2 sequences are SGHDT and YYEEEE. These data come from a study of T cell responses to AZD1222 COVID-19 vaccine. Overall study findings and caveats: Clonal diversity may have been underestimated in mostly white British donors. Baseline seropositivity occurred in only a handful of AZD1222 recipients. Recipients of two AZD1222 doses showed rising Spike-specific TCR breadth and depth.

Libraries were prepared by immunoSEQ multiplex PCR; TCRdb keeps only in-frame clonotypes and omits some of them. This sample has 120,000 to 150,000 clones; under 95% occur once, and the top ten carry 2.8%. This chain connects TRBV5-6 to TRBJ2-6; 9 positions match TRBD1. The receptor was derived from an adult in good health. Sequenced material: peripheral blood, taken on day 0 of MenACWY control vaccination. The CDR3, as DNA: TGTGCCAGCAGCCGTGGGACAGGGTTCTTCTCTGGGGCCAACGTCCTGACTTTC. Amino acids: CASSRGTGFFSGANVLTF.